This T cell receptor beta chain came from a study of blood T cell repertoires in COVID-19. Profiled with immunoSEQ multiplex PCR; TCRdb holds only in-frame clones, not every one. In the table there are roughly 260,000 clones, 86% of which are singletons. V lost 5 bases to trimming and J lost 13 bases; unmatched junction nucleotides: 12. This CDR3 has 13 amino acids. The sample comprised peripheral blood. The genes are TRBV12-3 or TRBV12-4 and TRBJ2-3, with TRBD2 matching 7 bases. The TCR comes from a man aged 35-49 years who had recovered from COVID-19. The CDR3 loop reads CASSPWGEGLEYF. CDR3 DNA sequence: TGTGCCAGCAGTCCTTGGGGGGAGGGCCTGGAGTATTTT.